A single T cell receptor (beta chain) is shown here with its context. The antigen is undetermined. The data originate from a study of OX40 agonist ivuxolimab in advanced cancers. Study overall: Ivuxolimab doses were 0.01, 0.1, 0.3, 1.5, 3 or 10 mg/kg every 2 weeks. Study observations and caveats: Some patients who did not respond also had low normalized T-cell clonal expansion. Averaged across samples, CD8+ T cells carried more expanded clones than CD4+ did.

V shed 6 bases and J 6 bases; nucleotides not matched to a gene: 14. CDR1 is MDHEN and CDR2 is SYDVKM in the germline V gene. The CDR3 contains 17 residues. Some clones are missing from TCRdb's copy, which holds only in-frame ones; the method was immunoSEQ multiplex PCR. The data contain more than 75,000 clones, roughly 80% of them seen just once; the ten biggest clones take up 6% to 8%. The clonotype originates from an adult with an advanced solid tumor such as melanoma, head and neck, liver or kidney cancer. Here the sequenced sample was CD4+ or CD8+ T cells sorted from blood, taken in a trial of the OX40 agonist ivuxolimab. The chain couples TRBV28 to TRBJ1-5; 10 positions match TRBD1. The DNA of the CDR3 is TGTGCCAGCAGGGTATCACCGGGACAGGGGACGAGTCAGCCCCAGCATTTT. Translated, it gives CASRVSPGQGTSQPQHF.